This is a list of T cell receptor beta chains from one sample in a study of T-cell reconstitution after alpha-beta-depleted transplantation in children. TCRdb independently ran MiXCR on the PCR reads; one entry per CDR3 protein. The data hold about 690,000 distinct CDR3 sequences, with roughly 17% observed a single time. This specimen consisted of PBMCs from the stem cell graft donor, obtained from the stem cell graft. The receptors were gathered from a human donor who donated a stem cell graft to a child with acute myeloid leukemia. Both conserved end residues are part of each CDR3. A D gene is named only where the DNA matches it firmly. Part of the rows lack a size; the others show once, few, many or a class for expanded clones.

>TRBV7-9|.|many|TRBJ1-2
TGTGCCAGCAGCTTCGAAACCGGACCCCTCTATGGCTACACCTTC
CASSFETGPLYGYTF
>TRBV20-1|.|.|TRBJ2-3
TGCAGTGCTAGAGATCCGGTTCGGGGGTCAGATACGCAGTATTTT
CSARDPVRGSDTQYF
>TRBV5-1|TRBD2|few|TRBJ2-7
TGCGCCAGCAGCTTGAGCTCTAGCGGGGACTTCTCCTACGAGCAGTACTTC
CASSLSSSGDFSYEQYF
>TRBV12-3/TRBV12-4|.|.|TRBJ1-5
TGTGCCAGCAGTTTATACGTACAGAGCAATCAGCCCCAGCATTTT
CASSLYVQSNQPQHF
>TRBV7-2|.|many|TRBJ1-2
TGTGCCAGCAGCTTTGAAACAGCTAGGGGCTATGGCTACACCTTC
CASSFETARGYGYTF
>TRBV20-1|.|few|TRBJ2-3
TGCAGTGCTAGATGGGGACTCACAGATACGCAGTATTTT
CSARWGLTDTQYF
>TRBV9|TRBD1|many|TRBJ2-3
TGTGCCAGCAGGGAAGGGGGCGCGGGCACAGATACGCAGTATTTT
CASREGGAGTDTQYF
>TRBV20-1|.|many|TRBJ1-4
TGCAGTGCTAGACCGGGAAATGAAAAACTGTTTTTT
CSARPGNEKLFF
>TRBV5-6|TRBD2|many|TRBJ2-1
TGTGCCAGCAGCTTTACGACTAGCAGCAATGAGCAGTTCTTC
CASSFTTSSNEQFF
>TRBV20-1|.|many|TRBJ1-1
TGCAGTGCTAGAGTGCGGTTTATGAACACTGAAGCTTTCTTT
CSARVRFMNTEAFF
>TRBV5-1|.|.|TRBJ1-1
TGCGCCAGCAGGGCACCTAACACTGAAGCTTTCTTT
CASRAPNTEAFF
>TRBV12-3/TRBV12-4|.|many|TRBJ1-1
TGTGCCAGCAGTAACCCAACTAGAACTGAAGCTTTCTTT
CASSNPTRTEAFF
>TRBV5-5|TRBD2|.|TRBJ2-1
TGTGCCAGCAGCCCGAGACTAGCCGGACCGGGAGGTGAGCAGTTCTTC
CASSPRLAGPGGEQFF
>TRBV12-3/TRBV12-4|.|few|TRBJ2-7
TGTGCCAGCAGTTTCTCTGTCCGCGAGCAGTACTTC
CASSFSVREQYF
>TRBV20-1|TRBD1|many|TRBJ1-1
TGCAGTGCTAGAGCCGGGACAGACACTGAAGCTTTCTTT
CSARAGTDTEAFF
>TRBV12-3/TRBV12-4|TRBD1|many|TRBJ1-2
TGTGCCAGCAGTATGGACAGGGGACGAGAATATGGCTACACCTTC
CASSMDRGREYGYTF
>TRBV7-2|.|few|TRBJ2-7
TGTGCCAGCAGCTTTTTGATGTCTGGAGCCTACGAGCAGTACTTC
CASSFLMSGAYEQYF
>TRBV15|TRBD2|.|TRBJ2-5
TGTGCCACCAGCAGAGATCGACTTTTGGCTAGCGGGGATCTAGAGACCCAGTACTTC
CATSRDRLLASGDLETQYF
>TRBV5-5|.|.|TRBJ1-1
TGTGCCAGCACGTCCAAATCTGGCACTGAAGCTTTCTTT
CASTSKSGTEAFF
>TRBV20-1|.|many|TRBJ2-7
TGCAGTGCTAGGGGACACCCGAATAGCCCATCCTACGAGCAGTACTTC
CSARGHPNSPSYEQYF
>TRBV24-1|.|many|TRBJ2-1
TGTGCCACCAGTGATGAGGGGAGTCCCTACAATGAGCAGTTCTTC
CATSDEGSPYNEQFF
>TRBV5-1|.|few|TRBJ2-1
TGCGCCAGCAGCTTGGATGGTCACCCAGCCGATGAGCAGTTCTTC
CASSLDGHPADEQFF
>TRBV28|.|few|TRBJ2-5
TGTGCCAGCAACGAACCGGGGAACCAAGAGACCCAGTACTTC
CASNEPGNQETQYF
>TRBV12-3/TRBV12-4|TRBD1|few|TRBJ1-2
TGTGCCAGCCGAAACAACCAACAGGGGAACTATGGCTACACCTTC
CASRNNQQGNYGYTF
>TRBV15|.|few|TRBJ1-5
TGTGCCACCTGCGGACAGCCCGAAATAAATCAGCCCCAGCATTTT
CATCGQPEINQPQHF
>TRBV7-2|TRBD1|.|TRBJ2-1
TGTGCCAGCAGCTTATTTCAGCAGGGGGCAGTTGAGCAGTTCTTC
CASSLFQQGAVEQFF
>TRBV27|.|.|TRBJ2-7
TGTGCCAGCCGCAGGGGAATGAGGGAGCAGTACTTC
CASRRGMREQYF
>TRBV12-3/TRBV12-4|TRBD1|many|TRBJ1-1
TGTGCCAGCAGTTTACCGGACAGGGCGAACACTGAAGCTTTCTTT
CASSLPDRANTEAFF
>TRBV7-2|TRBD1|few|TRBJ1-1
TGTGCCAGCAGCACCTTTCCCAGGGGGCGGCGGGGCACTGAAGCTTTCTTT
CASSTFPRGRRGTEAFF
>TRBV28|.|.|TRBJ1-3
TGTGCCAGCAGTTTCTCAGGGTTCTCTGGAAACACCATATATTTT
CASSFSGFSGNTIYF
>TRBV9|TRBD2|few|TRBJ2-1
TGTGCCAGCAGCGTATCCCTAGCGGGGAGCTACAATGAGCAGTTCTTC
CASSVSLAGSYNEQFF
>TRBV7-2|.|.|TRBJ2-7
TGTGCCAGCAGCTATTTAGGGTACGAGCAGTACTTC
CASSYLGYEQYF
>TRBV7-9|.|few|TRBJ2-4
TGTGCCAGCTCGCTGGCCACAGCCAAAAACATTCAGTACTTC
CASSLATAKNIQYF
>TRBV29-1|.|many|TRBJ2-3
TGCAGCGTTGGGGCAGGGGGGAATACGCAGTATTTT
CSVGAGGNTQYF
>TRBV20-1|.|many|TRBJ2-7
TGCAGTGCTAGAGGAGGCGGGGTCTACGAGCAGTACTTC
CSARGGGVYEQYF
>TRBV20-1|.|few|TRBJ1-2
TGCAGTGCTAGAGCCCGGGGGGAGGCCGGGAGCTACACCTTC
CSARARGEAGSYTF
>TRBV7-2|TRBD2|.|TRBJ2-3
TGTGCCAGCAGCTCCTTTAGCGGGGTCCGCACAGATACGCAGTATTTT
CASSSFSGVRTDTQYF
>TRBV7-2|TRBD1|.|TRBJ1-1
TGTGCCAGCAGCCCGTCGCACAGGGGGCACACTGAAGCTTTCTTT
CASSPSHRGHTEAFF
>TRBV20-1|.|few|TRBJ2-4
TGCTGTGCTAGAGATGGCAGGGAACTAGCCAAAAACATTCAGTACTTC
CCARDGRELAKNIQYF
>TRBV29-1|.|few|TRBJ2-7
TGCAGCGTTTTCGACAGCCGAAGCTCCTACGAGCAGTACTTC
CSVFDSRSSYEQYF